These 11 T cell receptor beta chains were sequenced from one sample in a study of T cell changes during pregnancy in multiple sclerosis. TCRdb keeps only in-frame clones here, not all; method: immunoSEQ multiplex PCR. The repertoire holds roughly 70,000 clones, 85% to 95% seen once, with less than 3% in the top ten. Here the sequenced sample was peripheral blood, taken in the third trimester of pregnancy. These receptors all stem from a female donor in good health, enrolled as a control in a pregnancy study.

The chain employs TRBV11-2 and TRBJ2-5, with 10 bases matching TRBD1. Germline CDR1 reads SGHAT; CDR2 reads FQNNGV. The CDR3 totals 15 residues. The V segment lost 5 bases and the J segment 5 bases; nucleotides outside the gene matches: 8. The CDR3 sequence: CASSRGQGITETQYF. Written as DNA, the CDR3 is TGTGCCAGCAGCCGGGGACAGGGGATTACCGAGACCCAGTACTTC.

The rearrangement uses TRBV5-6 and TRBJ2-7; D is uncertain. Trimming stripped 2 bases from V and 4 bases from J, with 13 bases between. Germline lookup yields CDR1 SGHDT and CDR2 YYEEEE. CDR3 length equals 14 residues. The CDR3 spells CASSLLSPYYEQYF. CDR3 DNA sequence: TGTGCCAGCAGCTTACTGTCTCCATATTACGAGCAGTACTTC.

The chain joins TRBV19 to TRBJ2-2; 9 nucleotides align to TRBD1. This CDR3 contains 14 residues. Germline CDR1 LNHDA, CDR2 SQIVND (reference sequence). The J segment lost 6 bases and the V segment lost 8 bases, leaving 7 bases of the junction unmatched. CDR3 coding DNA: TGTGCCAGTTCCGGGACAGGGCGTTCCGGGGAGCTGTTTTTT. The encoded protein is CASSGTGRSGELFF. The full variable domain, rest sourced from reference TRBV19 and TRBJ2-2, is DGGITQSPKYLFRKEGQNVTLSCEQNLNHDAMYWYRQDPGQGLRLIYYSQIVNDFQKGDIAEGYSVSREKKESFPLTVTSAQKNPTAFYLCASSGTGRSGELFFGEGSRLTVL.

V gene TRBV11-3 combines with J gene TRBJ2-3, with 7 nucleotides matching TRBD2. CDR1 is SGHNT, CDR2 YENEEA, per germline. This CDR3 is 14 amino acids long. The ends lost 0 bases at V and 8 bases at J; junction bases unmatched: 5. Written as DNA, the CDR3 is TGTGCCAGCAGCTTAGACGCGAGGGAGGGTACGCAGTATTTT. Translated: CASSLDAREGTQYF.

The chain carries TRBV10-1 and TRBJ2-1, with 7 bases aligning to TRBD2. The germline V gene has CDR1 WNHNN and CDR2 SYGVQD (reference sequence). The CDR3 extends over 15 amino acids. V trimming: 3 bases; J trimming: 5 bases; junction bases outside the gene matches: 7. CDR3 nucleotides: TGCGCCAGCAGTGATGTGCCGGGGGGTGACAATGAGCAGTTCTTC. Translating gives CASSDVPGGDNEQFF.

The chain combines TRBV5-1 with TRBJ2-1; 14 bases map to TRBD2. The trim removed 4 bases at V and 1 base at J, leaving 13 bases unmatched. Per germline, CDR1 SGHRS and CDR2 YFSETQ. This CDR3 spans 20 amino acids. CDR3 bases: TGCGCCAGCAGCCCGCAGGGACTAGCGGGGGCTGGGAGTTCCTACAATGAGCAGTTCTTC. Its protein product is CASSPQGLAGAGSSYNEQFF.

The V and J genes are TRBV19 and TRBJ1-3, with a weak D call TRBD1 (6 bases). Trimming shortened V by 7 bases and J by 4 bases, and 17 bases separated the two germline ends. CDR1 is LNHDA, CDR2 SQIVND, per germline (reference sequence). The CDR3 sequence is 15 residues long. The CDR3 is CASIDPGAWGNTIYF. Here the CDR3 DNA reads TGTGCCAGTATTGACCCAGGGGCCTGGGGAAACACCATATATTTT.

This sequence joins TRBV28 and TRBJ2-7; 13 nucleotides line up with TRBD2. Germline lookup yields CDR1 MDHEN and CDR2 SYDVKM. V shed 5 bases, J shed 2 bases, and the junction held 6 bases outside the gene matches. This CDR3 is built from 16 residues. The CDR3 bases are TGTGCCAGCAGTCCCTGGACTAGCGGGAGTCCCTACGAGCAGTACTTC. The encoded protein is CASSPWTSGSPYEQYF.

The chain recombines TRBV28 with TRBJ2-7; maybe TRBD1 (5 bases). CDR1 is MDHEN, CDR2 SYDVKM, per germline. Between the trimmed V and J ends, which lost 6 bases and 2 bases, there was a span of 11 bases. The length of the CDR3 is 13 residues. CDR3 DNA: TGTGCCAGCAGGACAGCTACCGCCTACGAGCAGTACTTC. Protein sequence: CASRTATAYEQYF.

The chain uses TRBV5-1 and TRBJ1-5; tentative D call: TRBD1 (5 bases). Trimming took 0 bases from V and 6 from J, leaving 13 bases between them. CDR1 and CDR2 from the germline V gene are SGHRS and YFSETQ. The CDR3 length is 15 residues. In DNA, the CDR3 is TGCGCCAGCAGCTTGGGGGGACTTAGGACTCAGCCCCAGCATTTT. Amino acid sequence: CASSLGGLRTQPQHF.

The chain joins TRBV11-2 to TRBJ1-2; no definite D call. V dropped 0 bases and J dropped 0 bases, with 14 bases sitting between them. The CDR3 has 17 residues. Germline V CDR1 and CDR2: SGHAT, FQNNGV. The CDR3 protein is CASSLEAHALSNYGYTF. The DNA for the CDR3 is TGTGCCAGCAGCTTAGAGGCACATGCCCTCTCTAACTATGGCTACACCTTC.